Below, 31 T cell receptor beta chains from the same sample are listed, as sequenced in a study of T cell repertoires in cytomegalovirus infection. One entry per CDR3 protein, called by TCRdb with MiXCR from the reads. This table has 150,000 to 200,000 distinct CDR3 sequences, 13% to 15% appearing once. What was sequenced was PBMCs. These receptors were obtained from a human donor in good health (CMV status not recorded). Some clones in this sample may be carry-over from other donors' samples.

This clonotype was seen only a few times. The V call is TRBV28, the J call TRBJ1-5, with no clear D. V dropped 7 bases and J dropped 8 bases, with 12 bases sitting between them. This CDR3 is built from 12 residues. Germline CDR1 MDHEN, CDR2 SYDVKM. This chain's CDR3 is CASMKGIEPQHF. The CDR3 nucleotides read TGTGCCAGCATGAAGGGCATTGAGCCCCAGCATTTT.

This clonotype was counted only a few times. The chain employs TRBV6-1 and TRBJ2-1; TRBD2 matches at 10 bases. V was pared by 4 bases and J by 1 base, with 10 bases of the junction left unmatched. Germline-derived CDR1 and CDR2 are MNHNS and SASEGT. The CDR3 is 18 amino acids. The CDR3 bases are TGTGCCAGCAGTGGGCTAGCGGGAGAGGCTTTGTCCTACAATGAGCAGTTCTTC. Its translation is CASSGLAGEALSYNEQFF.

This clonotype has more than one count but fewer than ten. The CDR3, as DNA: TGTGCCAGCAGTCATGACAGGAGCACCAACGAGCAGTACTTC. Translation: CASSHDRSTNEQYF. The J gene is TRBJ2-7, the V gene TRBV12-3 or TRBV12-4; tentatively, D is TRBD1 (6 bases). This CDR3 comprises 14 residues. V lost 5 bases and J 5 bases, leaving 16 bases between the germline ends.

This clonotype was observed a handful of times. This CDR3 is CASSLPGQGTSPLHF. CDR3 DNA sequence: TGTGCCAGCAGTTTACCGGGACAGGGAACTTCACCCCTCCACTTT. V usage is TRBV28 and J usage is TRBJ1-6; 9 positions match TRBD1. CDR3 length: 15 amino acids. Germline V gene lookup returns CDR1 MDHEN and CDR2 SYDVKM. V was clipped by 2 bases and J by 9 bases; unmatched bases: 5.

V usage is TRBV29-1 and J usage is TRBJ2-7; 9 bases fit TRBD1. CDR3 size: 15 residues. V lost 3 bases, J lost 1 base, and 7 bases stayed unmatched. In germline, CDR1 is SQVTM, CDR2 ANQGSEA. The CDR3 DNA reads as TGCAGCGTTGACACCGGGACAGGGATATCCTACGAGCAGTACTTC. It is translated as CSVDTGTGISYEQYF.

This clonotype has at least ten counts. The chain couples TRBV7-2 to TRBJ1-2; maybe TRBD1 (5 bases). Trimming stripped 5 bases from V and 1 base from J, with 11 bases between. Germline V gives CDR1 SGHTA, CDR2 FQGNSA. The CDR3 is 14 residues long. CDR3 sequence: CASSPREGNYGYTF. The CDR3 DNA reads TGTGCCAGCAGCCCCAGGGAGGGTAACTATGGCTACACCTTC.

This clonotype was counted at least ten times. V and J are TRBV7-8 and TRBJ1-2; 7 bases line up with TRBD1. Trimming removed 5 bases from V and 6 bases from J; junction bases left unmatched: 9. The CDR3 extends over 14 amino acids. Germline V gene lookup returns CDR1 SGHVS and CDR2 FQNEAQ. The CDR3 loop reads CASSVERTGHGYTF. In nucleotides, the CDR3 is TGTGCCAGCAGCGTAGAGCGGACAGGTCATGGCTACACCTTC.

This clonotype was observed at least ten times. The chain couples TRBV7-3 to TRBJ1-6, with 9 bases lining up with TRBD1. Looked up from germline, CDR1 is SGHTA and CDR2 is FQGTGA. The CDR3 spans 16 residues. The V gene end was trimmed by 5 bases and the J gene end by 6 bases; junction bases not matched to a gene: 8. CDR3 DNA sequence: TGTGCCAGCAGCCTTCGGGGACAGGGTCTTAATTCACCCCTCCACTTT. It translates to CASSLRGQGLNSPLHF.

In this sample, this clonotype turned up many times. The rearrangement links TRBV19 to TRBJ2-1; D uncertain. This CDR3 is built from 16 residues. Trimming stripped 4 bases from V and 3 bases from J, with 16 bases between. CDR1 is LNHDA, CDR2 SQIVND, per germline (reference sequence). CDR3 bases: TGTGCCAGTAGTAAAACGACCCTGGGCGTCTACAATGAGCAGTTCTTC. It translates to CASSKTTLGVYNEQFF. Looking up the rest from reference TRBV19 and TRBJ2-1 gives the full variable domain: DGGITQSPKYLFRKEGQNVTLSCEQNLNHDAMYWYRQDPGQGLRLIYYSQIVNDFQKGDIAEGYSVSREKKESFPLTVTSAQKNPTAFYLCASSKTTLGVYNEQFFGPGTRLTVL.

This sequence joins TRBV28 and TRBJ1-2; 10 bases are shared with TRBD1. Germline CDR1 and CDR2: MDHEN and SYDVKM. The ends lost 7 bases at V and 6 bases at J; junction bases unmatched: 8. The CDR3 totals 14 residues. The DNA of the CDR3 is TGTGCCAGCAACCCGGACAGGGGGATGGATGGCTACACCTTC. Encoded protein: CASNPDRGMDGYTF.

In this sample, this clonotype turned up many times. This chain links TRBV5-5 with TRBJ1-5, with TRBD1 identical over 8 bases. J lost 5 bases, V lost 3 bases, and 10 bases had no gene match. Germline values: CDR1 SGHKS, CDR2 YYEKEE (reference sequence). CDR3 length equals 16 residues. CDR3 amino acids: CASSSTPGQEYQPQHF. CDR3 nucleotides: TGTGCCAGCAGCTCAACCCCGGGACAGGAGTATCAGCCCCAGCATTTT.

V usage is TRBV28 and J usage is TRBJ2-7, with 7 nucleotides matching TRBD1. J was trimmed by 2 bases and V by 2 bases; bases with no gene match: 3. CDR3 length: 14 amino acids. Germline CDR1 and CDR2: MDHEN and SYDVKM. CDR3 residues: CASSLHRGPYEQYF. Here the CDR3 DNA reads TGTGCCAGCAGTTTACATAGGGGGCCCTACGAGCAGTACTTC.

J is TRBJ2-5 and V is TRBV12-3 or TRBV12-4; D tentatively fits TRBD1 or TRBD2 (6 bases each). The CDR3 runs to 15 residues. With 4 bases removed from V and 5 bases from J, the gap between germline ends came to 17 bases. DNA of the CDR3: TGTGCCAGCAGTTCCGGGGGCCAGGGGCTGGAGACCCAGTACTTC. Its translation is CASSSGGQGLETQYF.

This clonotype was detected many times. This chain uses TRBV7-2 with TRBJ2-2, with 13 bases aligning to TRBD2. Germline CDR1 and CDR2: SGHTA and FQGNSA. After removal of 5 bases from V and 4 bases from J, the junction contained 4 bases not matched to a gene. This CDR3 contains 16 residues. CDR3 DNA sequence: TGTGCCAGCAGCGCTGGACTAGCGGGAGTCACCGGGGAGCTGTTTTTT. The encoded protein is CASSAGLAGVTGELFF. Combining the CDR3 with reference TRBV7-2 and TRBJ2-2 gives the whole variable domain GAGVSQSPSNKVTEKGKDVELRCDPISGHTALYWYRQSLGQGLEFLIYFQGNSAPDKSGLPSDRFSAERTGGSVSTLTIQRTQQEDSAVYLCASSAGLAGVTGELFFGEGSRLTVL.

A few counts support this clonotype. This chain links TRBV19 with TRBJ1-1; D unresolved. Deletions cut 1 base from V and 0 bases from J, with 3 bases between. This CDR3 spans 13 amino acids. Germline assignment: CDR1 LNHDA and CDR2 SQIVND (reference sequence). Here the CDR3 reads CASSIGVNTEAFF. The CDR3 coding sequence is TGTGCCAGTAGTATAGGAGTGAACACTGAAGCTTTCTTT.

This clonotype was found a few times. The DNA of the CDR3 is TGTGCCACCAGCAGAATTGACCTAGAAGAGACCCAGTACTTC. Encoded protein: CATSRIDLEETQYF. The chain links TRBV15 to TRBJ2-5; D unresolved. The germline CDR1 and CDR2 sequences are LNHNV and YYDKDF (reference sequence). Trimming stripped 2 bases from V and 3 bases from J, with 10 bases between. This CDR3 comprises 14 residues.

This clonotype was seen many times. This chain uses TRBV7-6 with TRBJ2-5, with D possibly matching TRBD1 (5 bases). The CDR3 consists of 16 residues. Germline assignment: CDR1 SGHVS and CDR2 FNYEAQ. Trimming cost V 5 bases and J 1 base, with 17 bases left between them. DNA for the CDR3: TGTGCCAGCAGCGACCTGAAGGGGAAAATCCAAGAGACCCAGTACTTC. Amino acids: CASSDLKGKIQETQYF.

This clonotype has more than one count but fewer than ten. The gene calls are TRBV4-2 and TRBJ1-1; TRBD1 aligns across 10 bases. This CDR3 region has 15 residues. Trimming at V came to 1 base and at J to 5 bases, leaving 4 bases not matched to a gene. In germline, CDR1 is LGHNA, CDR2 YNFKEQ. For the CDR3, the DNA is TGTGCCAGCAGCCAAGCCGGGACAGGGGATACTGAAGCTTTCTTT. Its translation: CASSQAGTGDTEAFF.

The chain has TRBV3-1 and TRBJ2-3; no clear D. V was trimmed by 1 base and J by 0 bases, leaving 11 bases between them. CDR1 is LGHDT, CDR2 YNNKEL, per germline (reference sequence). The CDR3 is 16 residues long. The CDR3 spells CASSQVGGSSTDTQYF. The CDR3 DNA reads TGTGCCAGCAGCCAAGTTGGCGGCTCTAGCACAGATACGCAGTATTTT.

The chain uses TRBV7-8 and TRBJ1-6; the match to TRBD1 covers 10 bases. Germline lookup yields CDR1 SGHVS and CDR2 FQNEAQ. V trimming: 5 bases; J trimming: 8 bases; junction bases outside the gene matches: 3. This CDR3 is 14 amino acids long. CDR3 protein: CASSIGQGDSPLHF. The CDR3 DNA is TGTGCCAGCAGCATCGGACAGGGGGATTCACCCCTCCACTTT. Full variable domain (remainder filled in from reference TRBV7-8 and TRBJ1-6): GAGVSQSPRYKVAKRGQDVALRCDPISGHVSLFWYQQALGQGPEFLTYFQNEAQLDKSGLPSDRFFAERPEGSVSTLKIQRTQQEDSAVYLCASSIGQGDSPLHFGNGTRLTVT.

As DNA, the CDR3 is TGCAGCGTTGGGGGTGAGCAGTTCTTC. Residues: CSVGGEQFF. The chain links TRBV29-1 to TRBJ2-1; D is uncertain. Trimming shortened V by 4 bases and J by 9 bases, and 4 bases separated the two germline ends. Germline lookup yields CDR1 SQVTM and CDR2 ANQGSEA. This CDR3 region has 9 residues.

This clonotype was counted ten times or more. J is TRBJ2-1 and V is TRBV27; a weak D match, TRBD1 (6 bases). V was cut by 3 bases and J by 6 bases, with 9 bases left in between. CDR3 length: 13 amino acids. Germline V CDR1 and CDR2: MNHEY, SMNVEV (reference sequence). The DNA of the CDR3 is TGTGCCAGCAGTTTGGGGGACATCAATGAGCAGTTCTTC. This sequence encodes CASSLGDINEQFF.

This clonotype occurred many times. The chain is built from TRBV6-6 and TRBJ1-5; D uncertain. Germline CDR1 and CDR2: MNHNY and SVGAGI (reference sequence). V was clipped by 7 bases and J by 0 bases, with 4 bases between them. This CDR3 is built from 12 residues. In DNA form, the CDR3 reads TGTGCCAGCAAACTTAGCAATCAGCCCCAGCATTTT. Its translation is CASKLSNQPQHF.

This clonotype has more than one count but fewer than ten. The genes are TRBV7-8 and TRBJ2-3; D unresolved. The germline CDR1 and CDR2 sequences are SGHVS and FQNEAQ. V was shortened by 5 bases and J by 3 bases, with 9 bases between the two germline ends. CDR3 size: 13 residues. The CDR3 DNA reads TGTGCCAGCAGCACCCCACGGACAGATACGCAGTATTTT. Amino acids: CASSTPRTDTQYF.

Note on this clonotype: This clone may be a read error of a much larger clone one base away. The chain recombines TRBV11-2 with TRBJ2-1; D unresolved. Germline-derived CDR1 and CDR2 are SGHAT and FQNNGV. The CDR3 contains 12 residues. CDR3 nucleotide sequence: TGTGCCGGCAGCTTTTGGTACAATGAGCAGTTCTTC. Amino acid sequence: CAGSFWYNEQFF. The entire variable domain, with the rest obtained from reference TRBV11-2 and TRBJ2-1, is as follows: EAGVAQSPRYKIIEKRQSVAFWCNPISGHATLYWYQQILGQGPKLLIQFQNNGVVDDSQLPKDRFSAERLKGVDSTLKIQPAKLEDSAVYLCAGSFWYNEQFFGPGTRLTVL.

The J gene is TRBJ1-1, the V gene TRBV5-4; the D is unclear. CDR1 and CDR2 (germline): SGHNT, YYREEE (reference sequence). This CDR3 has 13 residues. V gave up 0 bases and J gave up 5 bases, with 8 bases separating them. CDR3 residues: CASSLERMTEAFF. CDR3 coding DNA: TGTGCCAGCAGCTTGGAAAGGATGACTGAAGCTTTCTTT.

At least ten counts were recorded for this clonotype. V gene TRBV7-2 combines with J gene TRBJ2-1; D perhaps matches TRBD1 (6 bases). With 1 base removed from V and 3 bases from J, the gap between germline ends came to 10 bases. The CDR3 consists of 15 residues. Germline assignment: CDR1 SGHTA and CDR2 FQGNSA. The DNA of the CDR3 is TGTGCCAGCAGCTTAGGCCTAGGGGGCTACAATGAGCAGTTCTTC. The encoded protein is CASSLGLGGYNEQFF.

Only a few counts were recorded for this clonotype. The J gene is TRBJ2-7, the V gene TRBV6-2 or TRBV6-3; 7 bases agree with TRBD1. The CDR3 extends over 16 amino acids. V shed 0 bases and J 3 bases; nucleotides not matched to a gene: 8. CDR1 MNHEY and CDR2 SVGEGT come from the germline V gene. The CDR3 DNA is TGTGCCAGCAGTTACTCGGTTTGGGACAGTTACTACGAGCAGTACTTC. It translates to CASSYSVWDSYYEQYF.

This clonotype was found many times. This chain connects TRBV12-5 to TRBJ2-1; possible D gene TRBD1, 5 bases. Germline loops: CDR1 LGHNT, CDR2 FRNRAP. CDR3 length: 16 amino acids. V was pared by 1 base and J by 4 bases, with 14 bases between. This chain's CDR3 is CASGLEAQVGYNEQFF. The CDR3 DNA sequence: TGTGCTAGTGGTTTGGAAGCACAGGTGGGGTACAATGAGCAGTTCTTC.

The table lists this clonotype with a count of one. Possible read error: a much larger clone is one base away. The chain employs TRBV29-1 and TRBJ1-3, with D hard to call. V lost 4 bases and J lost 4, with 14 bases in between. CDR1 and CDR2 from the germline V gene are SQVTM and ANQGSEA. The length of the CDR3 is 14 residues. The DNA of the CDR3 is TGCAGCGTTGTCTACTCGGCCTCGGGAAACACCATATATTTT. It encodes CSVVYSASGNTIYF.

This clonotype has ten or more counts. The chain links TRBV19 to TRBJ1-1, with no clear D. Trimming cost V 9 bases and J 0 bases, with 14 bases left between them. The CDR3 extends over 14 amino acids. CDR1 is LNHDA, CDR2 SQIVND, per germline (reference sequence). The CDR3 sequence is CASQNPSMNTEAFF. The CDR3, as DNA: TGTGCCAGCCAGAACCCATCCATGAACACTGAAGCTTTCTTT.